This passage covers 6 T cell receptor beta chains from one sample sequenced in a study of shared clonotypes between healthy human individuals. Profiled with immunoSEQ multiplex PCR; TCRdb holds only in-frame clones, not every one. Of roughly 2.2 million clones in the sample, approximately 93% were seen once. Material for sequencing was naive CD4+ T cells from PBMCs. Subset of the sample: CD45RA+ positively selected. The source is a man in his late teens or twenties in good health. Some clones in this sample may be carry-over from other donors' samples.

V and J are TRBV6-1 and TRBJ1-5; 7 nucleotides agree with TRBD1. Germline CDR1 reads MNHNS; CDR2 reads SASEGT. The V gene end was trimmed by 4 bases and the J gene end by 6 bases; junction bases not matched to a gene: 9. The length of the CDR3 is 15 residues. The CDR3 spells CASSAIQGTRQPQHF. CDR3 DNA: TGTGCCAGCAGTGCAATACAGGGGACCCGTCAGCCCCAGCATTTT.

The V call is TRBV5-6, the J call TRBJ1-5; 9 nucleotides agree with TRBD1. The CDR3 is 16 residues long. J was trimmed by 4 bases and V by 4 bases; bases with no gene match: 9. The germline V gene has CDR1 SGHDT and CDR2 YYEEEE. The CDR3: CASSRRSGQGNQPQHF. The DNA of the CDR3 is TGTGCCAGCAGCCGCCGATCGGGACAGGGAAATCAGCCCCAGCATTTT.

This clone was observed a handful of times. The rearrangement links TRBV6-4 to TRBJ1-1; D call uncertain. The V gene lost 6 bases and the J gene lost 7 bases, with 15 bases spanning the gap. This CDR3 is built from 13 residues. Germline V gene lookup returns CDR1 MRHNA and CDR2 SNTAGT. The CDR3 DNA is TGTGCCAGCAGCGCCGATAGCTTAGATGAAGCTTTCTTT. As protein: CASSADSLDEAFF.

The chain carries TRBV5-1 and TRBJ2-7; 9 positions agree with TRBD1. V was clipped by 4 bases and J by 7 bases; unmatched bases: 12. CDR3 length: 15 amino acids. Germline-derived CDR1 and CDR2 are SGHRS and YFSETQ. For the CDR3, the DNA is TGCGCCAGCAGCCCCCACAAACAGGGGGCAGGGGAGCAGTACTTC. Residues: CASSPHKQGAGEQYF.

V usage is TRBV9 and J usage is TRBJ2-1; 12 bases align to TRBD2. CDR3 length: 16 residues. In germline, CDR1 is SGDLS, CDR2 YYNGEE. The V and J ends lost 2 bases and 3 bases, in that order; junction bases with no gene match: 3. The chain's CDR3 is CASSVTSGSIYNEQFF. The DNA for the CDR3 is TGTGCCAGCAGCGTGACTAGCGGGAGTATCTACAATGAGCAGTTCTTC.

The chain carries TRBV11-2 and TRBJ2-3, with D possibly being TRBD1 or TRBD2 (6 bases each). This CDR3 has 16 amino acids. Germline V gives CDR1 SGHAT, CDR2 FQNNGV. Trimming shortened V by 3 bases and J by 0 bases, and 13 bases separated the two germline ends. CDR3 sequence (DNA): TGTGCCAGCAGCTTTGGAGGGGGGCGAAGCACAGATACGCAGTATTTT. This gives the protein CASSFGGGRSTDTQYF. Drawing the rest from reference TRBV11-2 and TRBJ2-3, the complete variable domain is EAGVAQSPRYKIIEKRQSVAFWCNPISGHATLYWYQQILGQGPKLLIQFQNNGVVDDSQLPKDRFSAERLKGVDSTLKIQPAKLEDSAVYLCASSFGGGRSTDTQYFGPGTRLTVL.